The 15 T cell receptor beta chains given below trace back to one sample, sequenced in a study of blood T cell repertoires in COVID-19. Sequencing was performed with immunoSEQ multiplex PCR; in TCRdb, only in-frame clones are kept and a portion is missing. The sample records around 100,000 clones, roughly 92% being singletons. Sequencing input: peripheral blood. The receptors here all came from a woman aged 45 to 65 with COVID-19, enrolled during active disease.

The CDR3: CASSQAAGANYGYTF. CDR3 nucleotides: TGTGCCAGCAGCCAAGCAGCGGGGGCTAACTATGGCTACACCTTC. The rearrangement links TRBV3-1 (or the pseudogene TRBV3-2) to TRBJ1-2; TRBD1 might be the D (5 bases). This CDR3 comprises 15 residues. Germline V lookup: CDR1 LGHDT, CDR2 YNNKEL (reference sequence). Trimming took 1 base from V and 0 from J, leaving 9 bases between them.

The chain carries TRBV5-6 and TRBJ1-2; unclear D gene. Germline V gene lookup returns CDR1 SGHDT and CDR2 YYEEEE. Trimming took 3 bases from V and 0 from J, leaving 6 bases between them. CDR3 size: 13 residues. CDR3 protein: CASSYIANYGYTF. Written as DNA, the CDR3 is TGTGCCAGCAGCTATATTGCTAACTATGGCTACACCTTC.

V is TRBV11-2 and J is TRBJ2-7; unclear D gene. Trimming pared 0 bases from V and 6 bases from J, leaving 3 bases between. Germline V gives CDR1 SGHAT, CDR2 FQNNGV. The CDR3 has 11 residues. CDR3 DNA: TGTGCCAGCAGCTTAGACTCCGAGCAGTACTTC. It yields the protein CASSLDSEQYF. The entire variable domain, with the rest obtained from reference TRBV11-2 and TRBJ2-7, is as follows: EAGVAQSPRYKIIEKRQSVAFWCNPISGHATLYWYQQILGQGPKLLIQFQNNGVVDDSQLPKDRFSAERLKGVDSTLKIQPAKLEDSAVYLCASSLDSEQYFGPGTRLTVT.

V is TRBV18 and J is TRBJ1-2, with D possibly being TRBD1 (6 bases). The CDR3 sequence is 14 residues long. V was trimmed by 3 bases and J by 0 bases, leaving 8 bases between them. Germline V gene lookup returns CDR1 KGHSH and CDR2 LQKENI. The CDR3 nucleotides are TGTGCCAGCTCACCGCGGACAGCTAACTATGGCTACACCTTC. Its protein product is CASSPRTANYGYTF. Complete variable domain (other parts from reference TRBV18 and TRBJ1-2): NAGVMQNPRHLVRRRGQEARLRCSPMKGHSHVYWYRQLPEEGLKFMVYLQKENIIDESGMPKERFSAEFPKEGPSILRIQQVVRGDSAAYFCASSPRTANYGYTFGSGTRLTVV.

This chain joins TRBV2 and TRBJ1-2; TRBD1 matches 8 bases. Trimming took 6 bases from V and 4 from J; bases not matched to a gene: 7. This CDR3 contains 14 residues. Germline CDR1 reads SNHLY; CDR2 reads FYNNEI. CDR3 region: CASSQRQGIYGYTF. CDR3 DNA: TGTGCCAGCAGCCAACGACAGGGGATCTATGGCTACACCTTC. Complete variable domain (other parts from reference TRBV2 and TRBJ1-2): EPEVTQTPSHQVTQMGQEVILRCVPISNHLYFYWYRQILGQKVEFLVSFYNNEISEKSEIFDDQFSVERPDGSNFTLKIRSTKLEDSAMYFCASSQRQGIYGYTFGSGTRLTVV.

The chain employs TRBV19 and TRBJ1-3; D unresolved. V was cut by 4 bases and J by 1 base, with 5 bases left in between. The CDR3 is 13 residues long. Germline V gives CDR1 LNHDA, CDR2 SQIVND (reference sequence). CDR3 sequence (DNA): TGTGCCAGTAGTACCAGATCTGGAAACACCATATATTTT. Protein sequence: CASSTRSGNTIYF.

The chain uses TRBV19 and TRBJ2-7, with 12 bases fitting TRBD2. Germline-derived CDR1 and CDR2 are LNHDA and SQIVND (reference sequence). The CDR3 covers 16 residues. After removal of 5 bases from V and 6 bases from J, the junction contained 11 bases not matched to a gene. Here the CDR3 reads CASSPRPLAGGVEQYF. The CDR3 nucleotides read TGTGCCAGTAGTCCCAGACCACTAGCGGGGGGCGTCGAGCAGTACTTC. The variable domain in full, with the rest retrieved from reference TRBV19 and TRBJ2-7, is DGGITQSPKYLFRKEGQNVTLSCEQNLNHDAMYWYRQDPGQGLRLIYYSQIVNDFQKGDIAEGYSVSREKKESFPLTVTSAQKNPTAFYLCASSPRPLAGGVEQYFGPGTRLTVT.

The CDR3 bases are TGTGCCACCAGTGGCGGAGCGACCCGGAGCACAGATACGCAGTATTTT. Protein sequence: CATSGGATRSTDTQYF. The V gene is TRBV24-1, the J gene TRBJ2-3; D is uncertain. The CDR3 extends over 16 amino acids. CDR1 and CDR2 (germline): KGHDR, SFDVKD. V gave up 5 bases and J gave up 0 bases, with 14 bases separating them.

This clone has just a few counts. The genes are TRBV4-3 and TRBJ1-6, with D maybe TRBD1 (5 bases). Germline V gene sequence: CDR1 LGHNA, CDR2 YSLEER. V lost 0 bases to trimming and J lost 4 bases, with 10 bases between them. This CDR3 is 16 amino acids long. In DNA, the CDR3 is TGCGCCAGCAGCCAAGACCAGGGCGGTTATAATTCACCCCTCCACTTT. Translated, it gives CASSQDQGGYNSPLHF.

V usage is TRBV3-1 (or the pseudogene TRBV3-2) and J usage is TRBJ2-1; 8 nucleotides agree with TRBD1. The CDR3 loop spans 15 amino acids. J lost 3 bases, V lost 0 bases, and 1 base had no gene match. The germline gives CDR1 LGHDT, CDR2 YNNKEL (reference sequence). In DNA form, the CDR3 reads TGTGCCAGCAGCCAAGAAGGACAGGGCTACAATGAGCAGTTCTTC. Translating it yields CASSQEGQGYNEQFF.

CDR3 amino acids: CASSDGDRVEKDPYEQYF. CDR3 DNA sequence: TGCGCCAGCAGTGACGGTGACAGGGTGGAAAAGGACCCTTACGAGCAGTACTTC. V gene TRBV10-1 combines with J gene TRBJ2-7; TRBD1 agrees at 7 bases. Per germline, CDR1 WNHNN and CDR2 SYGVQD (reference sequence). The CDR3 sequence is 18 residues long. V trimming: 3 bases; J trimming: 4 bases; junction bases outside the gene matches: 18.

The V gene is TRBV19, the J gene TRBJ2-1; D is ambiguous. The CDR3 loop spans 12 amino acids. The V end was cut by 3 bases, the J end by 6 bases, with 6 bases between. Germline-derived CDR1 and CDR2 are LNHDA and SQIVND (reference sequence). CDR3 DNA sequence: TGTGCCAGTAGTATGACGGGCAATGAGCAGTTCTTC. Translation gives CASSMTGNEQFF.

The chain combines TRBV27 with TRBJ2-1; 8 positions agree with TRBD2. In germline, CDR1 is MNHEY, CDR2 SMNVEV (reference sequence). This CDR3 contains 15 residues. J was trimmed by 1 base and V by 7 bases; bases with no gene match: 6. CDR3 region: CASNRLAGSYNEQFF. In nucleotides, the CDR3 is TGTGCCAGCAATCGGTTAGCGGGGTCCTACAATGAGCAGTTCTTC.

The chain combines TRBV24-1 with TRBJ1-1; the match to TRBD1 covers 8 bases. The CDR3 length is 13 residues. Unmatched junction bases numbered 7, after V lost 6 bases and J lost 8 bases. Germline CDR1 reads KGHDR; CDR2 reads SFDVKD. DNA for the CDR3: TGTGCCACCAGTTCGACCCGGGACAGGGAAGCTTTCTTT. Residues: CATSSTRDREAFF.

The V and J genes are TRBV12-5 and TRBJ1-1, with 8 bases lining up with TRBD1. Germline V gene lookup returns CDR1 LGHNT and CDR2 FRNRAP. J gave up 5 bases and V 0 bases, and 8 bases lay outside the gene matches. The CDR3 has 16 amino acids. CDR3 coding DNA: TGTGCTAGTGGTTTGGTACAGGGGGGGACGGGAACTGAAGCTTTCTTT. This sequence encodes CASGLVQGGTGTEAFF.